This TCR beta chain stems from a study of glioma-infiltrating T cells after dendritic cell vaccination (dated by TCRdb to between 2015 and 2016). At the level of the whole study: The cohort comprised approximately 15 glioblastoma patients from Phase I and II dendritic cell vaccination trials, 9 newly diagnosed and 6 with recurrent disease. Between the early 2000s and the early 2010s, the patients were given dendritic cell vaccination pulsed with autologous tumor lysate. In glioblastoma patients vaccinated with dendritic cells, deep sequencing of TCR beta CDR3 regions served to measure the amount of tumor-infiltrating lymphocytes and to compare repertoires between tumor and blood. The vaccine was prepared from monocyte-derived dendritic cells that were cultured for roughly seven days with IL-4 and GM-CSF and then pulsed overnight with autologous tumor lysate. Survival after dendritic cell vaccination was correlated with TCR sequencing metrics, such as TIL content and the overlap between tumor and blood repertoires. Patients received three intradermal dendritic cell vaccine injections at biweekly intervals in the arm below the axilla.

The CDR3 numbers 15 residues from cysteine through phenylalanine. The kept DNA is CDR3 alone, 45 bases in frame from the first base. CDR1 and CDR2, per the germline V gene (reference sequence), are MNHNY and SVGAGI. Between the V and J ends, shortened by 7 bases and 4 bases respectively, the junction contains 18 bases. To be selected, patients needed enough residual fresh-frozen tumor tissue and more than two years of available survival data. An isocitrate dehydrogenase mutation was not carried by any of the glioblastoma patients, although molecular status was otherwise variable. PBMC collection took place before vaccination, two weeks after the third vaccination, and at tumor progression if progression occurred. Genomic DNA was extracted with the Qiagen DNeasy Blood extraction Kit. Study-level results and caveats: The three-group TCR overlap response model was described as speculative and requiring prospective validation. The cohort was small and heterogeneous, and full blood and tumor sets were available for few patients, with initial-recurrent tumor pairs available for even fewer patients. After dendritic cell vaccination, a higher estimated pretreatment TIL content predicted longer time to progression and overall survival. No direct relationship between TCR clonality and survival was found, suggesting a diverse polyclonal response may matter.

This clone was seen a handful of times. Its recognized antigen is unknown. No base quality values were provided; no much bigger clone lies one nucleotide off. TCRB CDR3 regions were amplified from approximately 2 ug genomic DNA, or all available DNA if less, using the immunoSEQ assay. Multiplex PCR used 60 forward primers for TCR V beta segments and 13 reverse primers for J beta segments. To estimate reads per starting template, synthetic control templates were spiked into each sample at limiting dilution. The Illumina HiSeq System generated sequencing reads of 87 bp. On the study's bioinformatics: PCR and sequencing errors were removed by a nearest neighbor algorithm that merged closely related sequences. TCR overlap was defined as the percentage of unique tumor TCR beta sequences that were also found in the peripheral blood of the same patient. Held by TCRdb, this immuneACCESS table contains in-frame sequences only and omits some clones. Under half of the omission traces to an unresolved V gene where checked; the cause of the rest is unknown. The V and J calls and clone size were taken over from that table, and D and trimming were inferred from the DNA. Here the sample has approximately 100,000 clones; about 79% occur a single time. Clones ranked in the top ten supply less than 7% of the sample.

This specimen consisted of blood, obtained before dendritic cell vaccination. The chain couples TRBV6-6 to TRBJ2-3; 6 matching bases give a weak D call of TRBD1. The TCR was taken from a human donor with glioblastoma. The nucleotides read TGTGCCAGCAATCCCTATGGGGGCCTGGCAGATACGCAGTATTTT. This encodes CASNPYGGLADTQYF.